This T cell receptor (beta chain) was sequenced during a study of control samples from healthy donors and cancer patients. The CDR3 spans 16 residues. Germline V lookup: CDR1 SEHNR, CDR2 FQNEAQ (reference sequence). Trimming removed 1 base from V and 0 bases from J; junction bases left unmatched: 5. This clone has more than one count but fewer than ten. Repertoires were generated with immunoSEQ multiplex PCR, while TCRdb's copy carries only in-frame clones and drops some. The sample yields 100,000 to 150,000 clones, 80% to 95% seen once. The chain joins TRBV7-9 to TRBJ1-1, with 7 bases aligning to TRBD1. Sequenced material: blood. This clonotype was sampled from a man in his late teens or twenties in good health. The CDR3 sequence: CASSLGDSDMNTEAFF. The CDR3 nucleotides are TGTGCCAGCAGCTTAGGGGACAGTGATATGAACACTGAAGCTTTCTTT.